The T cell receptor (beta chain) under discussion was sequenced for a study of monozygotic twins with inflammatory bowel disease. Samples each yielded cDNA through eight separate reactions. TCRdb re-called the 5' RACE reads and catalogs CDR3 proteins one per entry, DNA excluded. This table holds some 150,000 distinct CDR3 sequences. This CDR3 contains 18 residues. The germline V gene encodes CDR1 KGHDR and CDR2 SFDVKD. Someone took an approximately 2.3 ml blood sample from each of the donors. Researchers isolated total RNA from whole blood without sorting T cells. The TCR comes from a human donor with ulcerative colitis or Crohn's disease, or a healthy co-twin of an affected twin (not recorded which). V and J are TRBV24-1 and TRBJ2-1; the D call from TCRdb, TRBD2, cannot be confirmed without DNA. The sequenced material came from blood. The CDR3 loop reads CATSDLGPGLAGDNEQFF.